This T cell receptor (beta chain) was sequenced during a study of T cells in Graves' hyperthyroidism and ophthalmopathy. Germline CDR1 LNHDA, CDR2 SQIVND (reference sequence). The CDR3 has 16 amino acids. V dropped 5 bases and J dropped 4; count of bases not matched to a gene: 13. Researchers took RNA transcripts and amplified the TCR beta CDR3 regions from them. HTBI primers were employed in a first-round RT-PCR of the TCR CDR3. TCRdb reprocessed the multiplex PCR reads via MiXCR and lists one record per CDR3 protein. Among hundreds of thousands of distinct CDR3 sequences listed, 15% to 20% were seen once.

Sequencing was performed on blood. The V call is TRBV19, the J call TRBJ1-2, with 7 nucleotides matching TRBD1. The source is a man in his forties or fifties with Graves' ophthalmopathy. CDR3 protein: CASSSGTEDRFYGYTF. The CDR3, as DNA: TGTGCCAGTAGTTCCGGGACAGAGGATAGATTCTATGGCTACACCTTC.